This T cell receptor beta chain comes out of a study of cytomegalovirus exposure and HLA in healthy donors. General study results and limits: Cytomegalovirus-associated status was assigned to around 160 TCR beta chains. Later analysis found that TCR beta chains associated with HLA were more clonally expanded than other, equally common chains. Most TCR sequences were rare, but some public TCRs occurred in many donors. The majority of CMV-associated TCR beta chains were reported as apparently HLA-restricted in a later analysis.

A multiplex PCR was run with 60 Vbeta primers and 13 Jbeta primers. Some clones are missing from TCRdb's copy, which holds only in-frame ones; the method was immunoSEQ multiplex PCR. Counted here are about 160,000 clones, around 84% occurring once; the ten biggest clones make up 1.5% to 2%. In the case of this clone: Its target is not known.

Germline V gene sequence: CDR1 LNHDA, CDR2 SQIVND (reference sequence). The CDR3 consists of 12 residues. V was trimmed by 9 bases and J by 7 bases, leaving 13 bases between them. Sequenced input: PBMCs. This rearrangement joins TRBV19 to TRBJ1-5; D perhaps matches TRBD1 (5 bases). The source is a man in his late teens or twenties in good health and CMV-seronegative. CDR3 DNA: TGTGCCAGCCACGGGGGTGGACAGCCCCAGCATTTT. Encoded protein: CASHGGGQPQHF.